The subject of this entry is one T cell receptor (beta chain). The data were obtained in a study of control samples from healthy donors and cancer patients. The method was immunoSEQ multiplex PCR; TCRdb's version includes in-frame clones alone and lacks a portion of them. The sample has 140,000 or so clones; more than 85% are singletons. The CDR3 sequence is 14 residues long. CDR1 SGHDT and CDR2 YYEEEE come from the germline V gene. V was trimmed by 2 bases and J by 9 bases, leaving 15 bases between them. Input material: blood. J is TRBJ1-5 and V is TRBV5-6; the D gene is possibly TRBD1 (5 bases). The TCR originated in a man aged 25-45 years in good health. CDR3 nucleotides: TGTGCCAGCAGCTTAAGGGGATCGGTTTGGCCCCAGCATTTT. Protein: CASSLRGSVWPQHF.